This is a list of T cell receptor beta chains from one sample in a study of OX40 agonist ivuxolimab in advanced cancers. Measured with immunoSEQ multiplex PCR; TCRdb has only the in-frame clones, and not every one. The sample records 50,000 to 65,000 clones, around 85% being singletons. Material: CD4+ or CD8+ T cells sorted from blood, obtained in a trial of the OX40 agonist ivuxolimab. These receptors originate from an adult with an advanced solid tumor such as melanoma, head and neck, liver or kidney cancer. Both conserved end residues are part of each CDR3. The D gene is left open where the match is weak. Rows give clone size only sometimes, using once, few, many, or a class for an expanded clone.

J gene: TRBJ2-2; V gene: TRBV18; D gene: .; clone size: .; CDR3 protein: CASSPRQPQDTGELFF; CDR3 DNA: TGTGCCAGCTCACCACGACAGCCCCAAGACACCGGGGAGCTGTTTTTT
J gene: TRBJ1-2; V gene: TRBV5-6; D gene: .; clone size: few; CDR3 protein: CASNPGLGYGYTF; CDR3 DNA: TGTGCCAGCAACCCGGGGTTAGGCTATGGCTACACCTTC
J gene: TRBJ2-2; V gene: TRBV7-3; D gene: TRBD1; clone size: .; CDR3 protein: CASSPFAGTGGTGELFF; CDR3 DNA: TGTGCCAGCAGCCCCTTCGCCGGGACAGGGGGAACCGGGGAGCTGTTTTTT
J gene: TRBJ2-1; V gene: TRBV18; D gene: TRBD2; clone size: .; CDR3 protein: CASSPPTSGEGEQFF; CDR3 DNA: TGTGCCAGCTCACCGCCGACTAGCGGGGAGGGCGAGCAGTTCTTC
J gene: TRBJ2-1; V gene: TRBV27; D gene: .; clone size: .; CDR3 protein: CASSLRLSSYNEQFF; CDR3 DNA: TGTGCCAGCAGTTTGAGACTGAGCTCCTACAATGAGCAGTTCTTC
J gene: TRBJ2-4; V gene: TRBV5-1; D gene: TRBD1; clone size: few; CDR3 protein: CASSLYRGDIQYF; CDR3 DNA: TGCGCCAGCAGCTTGTACAGGGGAGACATTCAGTACTTC
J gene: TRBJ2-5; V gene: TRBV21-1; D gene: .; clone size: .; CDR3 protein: CASSKAPGQDEETQYF; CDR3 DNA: TGTGCCAGCAGCAAAGCCCCGGGACAGGACGAAGAGACCCAGTACTTC
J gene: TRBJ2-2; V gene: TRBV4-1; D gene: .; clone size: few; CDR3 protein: CASSQDGGGTGELFF; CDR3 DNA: TGCGCCAGCAGCCAAGATGGTGGGGGCACCGGGGAGCTGTTTTTT
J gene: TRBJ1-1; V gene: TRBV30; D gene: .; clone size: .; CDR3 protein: CAWSGTQNTEAFF; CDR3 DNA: TGTGCCTGGTCCGGGACACAGAACACTGAAGCTTTCTTT
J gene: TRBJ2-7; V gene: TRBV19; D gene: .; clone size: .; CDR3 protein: CASSTRPTYEQYF; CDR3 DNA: TGTGCCAGTAGTACGAGGCCCACCTACGAGCAGTACTTC
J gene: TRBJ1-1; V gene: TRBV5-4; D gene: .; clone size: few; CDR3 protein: CASSEGTEQAAFF; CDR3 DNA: TGTGCCAGCAGCGAGGGGACTGAGCAAGCGGCTTTCTTT
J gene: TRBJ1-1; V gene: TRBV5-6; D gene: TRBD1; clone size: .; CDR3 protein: CASSLGDRENTEAFF; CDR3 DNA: TGTGCCAGCAGCTTGGGGGACAGGGAAAACACTGAAGCTTTCTTT
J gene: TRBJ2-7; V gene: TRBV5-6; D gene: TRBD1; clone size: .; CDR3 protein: CASSLDRGRIEQYF; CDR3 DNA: TGTGCCAGCAGCTTGGACAGGGGGCGAATAGAGCAGTACTTC
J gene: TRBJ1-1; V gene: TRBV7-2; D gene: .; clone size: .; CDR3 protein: CASSLEVQGEAFF; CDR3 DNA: TGTGCCAGCAGCTTAGAAGTTCAAGGGGAAGCTTTCTTT
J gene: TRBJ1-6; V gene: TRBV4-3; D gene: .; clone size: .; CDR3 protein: CASSQDRGVDSPLHF; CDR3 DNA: TGCGCCAGCAGCCAAGATCGAGGAGTCGATTCACCCCTCCACTTT
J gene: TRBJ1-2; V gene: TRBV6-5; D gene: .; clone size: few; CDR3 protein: CASSYDTYGYTF; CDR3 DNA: TGTGCCAGCAGTTACGACACCTATGGCTACACCTTC
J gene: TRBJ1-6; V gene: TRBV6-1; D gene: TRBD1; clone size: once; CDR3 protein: CASSRTGNNSPLHF; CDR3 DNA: TGTGCCAGCAGCCGGACAGGGAACAATTCACCCCTCCACTTT